The subject of this entry is one T cell receptor (beta chain). The antigen is unknown. This specimen belongs to a study of shared clonotypes between healthy human individuals. Study-level findings and limits: It was observed that about 5% of naive CD4 clonotypes were shared across a handful of donors.

Naive-designated CD8 cells lacked CD45RO, were positively enriched for CCR7, and omitted terminally differentiated effector memory CD45RA+ cells. Libraries were prepared by immunoSEQ multiplex PCR; TCRdb keeps only in-frame clonotypes and omits some of them. Altogether approximately 840,000 clones are present, roughly 96% being singletons, with the ten largest covering less than 0.25%. The sequencing input was naive CD8+ T cells sorted from blood. This TCR came from a man between 25 and 39 years old in good health.

CDR3 residues: CSVATGVAYEQYF. CDR3 coding DNA: TGCAGCGTTGCAACAGGAGTTGCCTACGAGCAGTACTTC. The chain has TRBV29-1 and TRBJ2-7; tentatively, D is TRBD1 (5 bases). Between the trimmed V and J ends, which lost 4 bases and 2 bases, there was a span of 12 bases. The length of the CDR3 is 13 residues. CDR1 is SQVTM and CDR2 is ANQGSEA in the germline V gene.